Presented here are 15 T cell receptor beta chains from one specimen sequenced in a study of blood T cell repertoires in COVID-19 (dated by TCRdb to 2018 to 2020). Receptor amplification or capture employed the immunoSEQ multiplex PCR assay. TCRdb took this table from immuneACCESS and kept in-frame rearrangements with V and J called. Such tables lack part of the clones; where checked against another copy, unresolved V genes explain under half of the gap, and the rest is unexplained. Within this sample are approximately 120,000 clones, with 80% to 90% of them counted one time only. Clones ranked in the top ten supply about 9.4% of the sample. Sequencing was done on a sample of peripheral blood. The receptors derive from a human donor in a cohort sampled during active COVID-19.

This clone was observed many times. The chain employs TRBV12-3 or TRBV12-4 and TRBJ1-2; 7 nucleotides match TRBD1. With V trimmed by 6 bases and J by 8 bases, 6 bases remained unmatched. The CDR3 is 12 residues long. The CDR3 sequence is CASSRTGLGYTF. In DNA, the CDR3 is TGTGCCAGCAGCCGGACAGGATTAGGCTACACCTTC.

The V and J genes are TRBV6-6 and TRBJ1-5, with D perhaps matching TRBD1 (5 bases). The germline gives CDR1 MNHNY, CDR2 SVGAGI (reference sequence). The CDR3 loop spans 14 amino acids. V lost 6 bases to trimming and J lost 3 bases, with 12 bases between them. CDR3 coding DNA: TGTGCCAGCAGCCTACAACAGGCCAATCAGCCCCAGCATTTT. This encodes CASSLQQANQPQHF.

CDR3 protein: CASSSQGSSYEQYF. The CDR3 nucleotides read TGTGCCAGCAGCTCACAGGGGAGCTCCTACGAGCAGTACTTC. The V and J genes are TRBV5-4 and TRBJ2-7, with 7 bases lining up with TRBD1. Germline values: CDR1 SGHNT, CDR2 YYREEE (reference sequence). The trim removed 3 bases at V and 0 bases at J, leaving 3 bases unmatched. The CDR3 runs 14 residues.

V and J are TRBV18 and TRBJ2-5, with TRBD2 matching 9 bases. Per the germline V gene, CDR1 is KGHSH and CDR2 is LQKENI. J was trimmed by 1 base and V by 3 bases; bases with no gene match: 3. The CDR3 length is 15 residues. CDR3 in DNA: TGTGCCAGCTCACCGACTAGCGGCCTCCAAGAGACCCAGTACTTC. This codes for CASSPTSGLQETQYF.

This clone has a handful of counts. The chain joins TRBV30 to TRBJ1-5; D call uncertain. The CDR3 spans 11 residues. The germline V gene encodes CDR1 GTSNPN and CDR2 SVGIG (reference sequence). V shed 0 bases and J shed 9 bases, with 6 bases lying between them. The CDR3 nucleotides are TGTGCCTGGAGTGTGGGCGCGCCCCAGCATTTT. Protein: CAWSVGAPQHF.

The rearrangement joins TRBV2 to TRBJ2-5; TRBD2 matches at 13 bases. V dropped 2 bases and J dropped 5; count of bases not matched to a gene: 5. CDR3 length: 16 residues. Germline CDR1 SNHLY, CDR2 FYNNEI. The CDR3 spells CASSETSGRAEETQYF. CDR3 in DNA: TGTGCCAGCAGTGAAACTAGCGGGAGGGCCGAGGAGACCCAGTACTTC.

The chain carries TRBV29-1 and TRBJ1-2; no definite D call. The CDR3 consists of 12 residues. Germline CDR1 SQVTM, CDR2 ANQGSEA. Trimming stripped 5 bases from V and 4 bases from J, with 11 bases between. The CDR3 DNA is TGCAGCGTTCCTGACGAGGGCTATGGCTACACCTTC. Protein sequence: CSVPDEGYGYTF.

The chain employs TRBV30 and TRBJ2-1; D is ambiguous. Per germline, CDR1 GTSNPN and CDR2 SVGIG (reference sequence). The ends were cut back, 1 base at V and 12 bases at J, with 10 bases in the middle. The CDR3 covers 11 residues. For the CDR3, the DNA is TGTGCCTGGAGTGAAGCATACCGGCAGTTCTTC. Protein product: CAWSEAYRQFF.

This chain links TRBV6-5 with TRBJ1-6; TRBD1 aligns across 10 bases. With V trimmed by 6 bases and J by 9 bases, 5 bases remained unmatched. CDR1 and CDR2 from the germline V gene are MNHEY and SVGAGI. The CDR3 sequence is 14 residues long. In nucleotides, the CDR3 is TGTGCCAGCAGACTGGGACAGGGGAGTTCACCCCTCCACTTT. Translated, it gives CASRLGQGSSPLHF.

This clone is a singleton in its sample. The chain recombines TRBV4-2 with TRBJ2-1; TRBD1 matches at 7 bases. Germline assignment: CDR1 LGHNA and CDR2 YNFKEQ. J gave up 3 bases and V 0 bases, and 2 bases lay outside the gene matches. This CDR3 spans 15 amino acids. DNA for the CDR3: TGTGCCAGCAGCCAAGATGGGACAGACTACAATGAGCAGTTCTTC. Its translation is CASSQDGTDYNEQFF.

The rearrangement links TRBV19 to TRBJ1-1; D not resolved. CDR1 and CDR2 from the germline V gene are LNHDA and SQIVND (reference sequence). This CDR3 spans 15 amino acids. V was shortened by 1 base and J by 0 bases, with 9 bases between the two germline ends. CDR3 sequence (DNA): TGTGCCAGTAGTATAGGTCAGGAAATGAACACTGAAGCTTTCTTT. This encodes CASSIGQEMNTEAFF.

CDR3: CASSLTTTGGNTDTQYF. DNA for the CDR3: TGTGCCAGCAGCTTAACGACGACAGGGGGCAACACAGATACGCAGTATTTT. This sequence joins TRBV7-3 and TRBJ2-3, with 10 bases aligning to TRBD1. The trim removed 0 bases at V and 2 bases at J, leaving 5 bases unmatched. CDR3 length equals 17 residues. Germline-derived CDR1 and CDR2 are SGHTA and FQGTGA.

This clone showed up just a few times. The chain couples TRBV10-1 to TRBJ1-1, with TRBD1 as a possible D gene (5 bases). Germline CDR1 reads WNHNN; CDR2 reads SYGVQD (reference sequence). The CDR3 contains 13 residues. The germline V and J ends were trimmed by 7 bases and 1 base, with 10 bases remaining between them. The CDR3 is CASTQDPNTEAFF. CDR3 nucleotide sequence: TGCGCCAGCACACAGGATCCGAACACTGAAGCTTTCTTT.

V is TRBV3-1 (or the pseudogene TRBV3-2) and J is TRBJ2-3; D may be TRBD2 (6 bases). There are 16 residues in the CDR3. The germline V gene has CDR1 LGHDT and CDR2 YNNKEL (reference sequence). Trimming took 6 bases from V and 0 from J, leaving 16 bases between them. The CDR3 DNA follows: TGTGCCAGCAGAATGGGACTTTCGCCGAGCACAGATACGCAGTATTTT. It yields the protein CASRMGLSPSTDTQYF.

The genes are TRBV7-9 and TRBJ1-1; D is unresolved. Per germline, CDR1 SEHNR and CDR2 FQNEAQ (reference sequence). CDR3 length equals 12 residues. The V end lost 3 bases, the J end lost 8 bases, and 10 bases lay between the germline ends. The CDR3 nucleotides read TGTGCCAGCAGCTTTGACGGACTGGAAGCTTTCTTT. It is translated as CASSFDGLEAFF. The complete variable domain, with remaining parts taken from reference TRBV7-9 and TRBJ1-1, reads DTGVSQNPRHKITKRGQNVTFRCDPISEHNRLYWYRQTLGQGPEFLTYFQNEAQLEKSRLLSDRFSAERPKGSFSTLEIQRTEQGDSAMYLCASSFDGLEAFFGQGTRLTVV.